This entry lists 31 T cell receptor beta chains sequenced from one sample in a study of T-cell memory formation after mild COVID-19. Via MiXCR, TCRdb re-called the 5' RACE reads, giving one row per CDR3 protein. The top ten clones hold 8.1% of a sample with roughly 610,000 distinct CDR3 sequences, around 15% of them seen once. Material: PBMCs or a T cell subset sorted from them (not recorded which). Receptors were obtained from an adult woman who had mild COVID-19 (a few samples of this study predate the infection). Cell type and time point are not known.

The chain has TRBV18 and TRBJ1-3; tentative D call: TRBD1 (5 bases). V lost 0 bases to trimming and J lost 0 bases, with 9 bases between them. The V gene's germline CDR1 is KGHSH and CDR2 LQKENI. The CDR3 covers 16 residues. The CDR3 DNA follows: TGTGCCAGCTCACCACCGTTGGGGGGCTCTGGAAACACCATATATTTT. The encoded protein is CASSPPLGGSGNTIYF. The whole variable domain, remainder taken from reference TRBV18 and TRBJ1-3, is NAGVMQNPRHLVRRRGQEARLRCSPMKGHSHVYWYRQLPEEGLKFMVYLQKENIIDESGMPKERFSAEFPKEGPSILRIQQVVRGDSAAYFCASSPPLGGSGNTIYFGEGSWLTVV.

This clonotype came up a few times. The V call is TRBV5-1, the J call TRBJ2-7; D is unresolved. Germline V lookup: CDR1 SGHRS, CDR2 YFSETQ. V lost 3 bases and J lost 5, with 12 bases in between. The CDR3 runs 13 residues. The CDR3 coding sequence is TGCGCCAGCAGCTCCCCCAACCTGGACGAGCAGTACTTC. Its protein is CASSSPNLDEQYF.

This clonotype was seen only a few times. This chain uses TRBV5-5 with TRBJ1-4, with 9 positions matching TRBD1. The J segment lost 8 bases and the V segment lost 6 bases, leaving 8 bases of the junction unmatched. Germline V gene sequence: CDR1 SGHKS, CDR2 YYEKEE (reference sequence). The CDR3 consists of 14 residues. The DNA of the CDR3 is TGTGCCAGCACCGCCGGGACAGGGAACGAAAAACTGTTTTTT. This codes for CASTAGTGNEKLFF.

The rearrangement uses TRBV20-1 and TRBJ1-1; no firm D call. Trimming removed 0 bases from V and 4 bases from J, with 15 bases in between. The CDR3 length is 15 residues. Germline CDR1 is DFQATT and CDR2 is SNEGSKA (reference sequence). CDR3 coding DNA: TGCAGTGCTAGAGAGTATCAAGCCCGGGGCACTGAAGCTTTCTTT. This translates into CSAREYQARGTEAFF.

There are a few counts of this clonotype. The CDR3 is CASSYSLAGVPAYF. The DNA for the CDR3 is TGTGCCAGCAGTTACTCTCTAGCGGGGGTCCCGGCGTACTTC. The rearrangement joins TRBV6-5 to TRBJ2-7; TRBD2 matches at 10 bases. The CDR3 covers 14 residues. V was pared by 0 bases and J by 12 bases, with 8 bases of the junction left unmatched. The germline CDR1 and CDR2 sequences are MNHEY and SVGAGI.

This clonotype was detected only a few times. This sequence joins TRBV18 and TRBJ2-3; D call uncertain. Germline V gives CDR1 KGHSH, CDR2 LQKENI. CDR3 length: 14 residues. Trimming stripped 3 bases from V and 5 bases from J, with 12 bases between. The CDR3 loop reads CASSPLESIDTQYF. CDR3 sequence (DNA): TGTGCCAGCTCACCCTTGGAATCGATAGATACGCAGTATTTT.

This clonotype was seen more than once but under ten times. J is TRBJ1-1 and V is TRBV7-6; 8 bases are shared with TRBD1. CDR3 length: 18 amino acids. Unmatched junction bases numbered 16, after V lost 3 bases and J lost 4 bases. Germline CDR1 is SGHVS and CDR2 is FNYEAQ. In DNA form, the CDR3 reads TGTGCCAGCAGCTTCCAAGGGACAGGCTCTCGAATGGGCACTGAAGCTTTCTTT. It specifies CASSFQGTGSRMGTEAFF.

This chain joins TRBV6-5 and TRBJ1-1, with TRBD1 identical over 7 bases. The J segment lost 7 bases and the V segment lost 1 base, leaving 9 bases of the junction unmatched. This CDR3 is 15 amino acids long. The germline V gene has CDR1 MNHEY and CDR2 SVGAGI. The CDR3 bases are TGTGCCAGCAGTTACTTAGCGACAGGGAACGGTGAAGCTTTCTTT. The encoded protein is CASSYLATGNGEAFF.

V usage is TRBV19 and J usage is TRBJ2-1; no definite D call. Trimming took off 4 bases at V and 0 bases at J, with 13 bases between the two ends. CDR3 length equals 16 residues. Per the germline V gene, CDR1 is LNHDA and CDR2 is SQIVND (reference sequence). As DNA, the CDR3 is TGTGCCAGTAGTAACCTCGCCCTACACTCCTACAATGAGCAGTTCTTC. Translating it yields CASSNLALHSYNEQFF.

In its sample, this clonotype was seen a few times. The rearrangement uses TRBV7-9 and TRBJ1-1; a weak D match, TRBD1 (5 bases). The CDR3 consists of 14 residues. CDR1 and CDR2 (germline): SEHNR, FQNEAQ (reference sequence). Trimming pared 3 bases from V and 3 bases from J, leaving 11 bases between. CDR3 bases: TGTGCCAGCAGCTTCCCTGACAGCCACACTGAAGCTTTCTTT. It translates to CASSFPDSHTEAFF. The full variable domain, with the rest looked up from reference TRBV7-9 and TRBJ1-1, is DTGVSQNPRHKITKRGQNVTFRCDPISEHNRLYWYRQTLGQGPEFLTYFQNEAQLEKSRLLSDRFSAERPKGSFSTLEIQRTEQGDSAMYLCASSFPDSHTEAFFGQGTRLTVV.

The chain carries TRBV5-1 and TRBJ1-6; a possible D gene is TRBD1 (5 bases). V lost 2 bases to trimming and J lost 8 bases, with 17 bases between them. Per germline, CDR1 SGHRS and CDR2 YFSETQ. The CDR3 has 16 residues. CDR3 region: CASSFRWEGRDSPLHF. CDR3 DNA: TGCGCCAGCAGCTTCCGTTGGGAGGGGAGGGATTCACCCCTCCACTTT.

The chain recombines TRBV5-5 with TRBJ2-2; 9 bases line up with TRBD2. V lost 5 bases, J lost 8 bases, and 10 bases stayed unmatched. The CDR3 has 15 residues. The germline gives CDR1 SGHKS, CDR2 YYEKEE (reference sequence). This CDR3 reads CASRPRTSVAGELFF. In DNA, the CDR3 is TGTGCCAGCAGGCCGCGGACTAGCGTGGCGGGGGAGCTGTTTTTT.

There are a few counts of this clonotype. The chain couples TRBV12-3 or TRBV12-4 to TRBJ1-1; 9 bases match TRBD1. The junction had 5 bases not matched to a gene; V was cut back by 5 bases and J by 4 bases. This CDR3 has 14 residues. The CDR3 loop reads CASSTRDRVTEAFF. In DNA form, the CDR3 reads TGTGCCAGCAGTACCCGGGACAGGGTCACTGAAGCTTTCTTT.

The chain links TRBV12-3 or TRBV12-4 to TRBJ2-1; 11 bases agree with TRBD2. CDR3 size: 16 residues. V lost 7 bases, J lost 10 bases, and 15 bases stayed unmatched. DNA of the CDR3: TGTGCCAGCACCCCGGACAGGGAGCTAGCGGGGGGAGAGCAGTTCTTC. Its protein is CASTPDRELAGGEQFF.

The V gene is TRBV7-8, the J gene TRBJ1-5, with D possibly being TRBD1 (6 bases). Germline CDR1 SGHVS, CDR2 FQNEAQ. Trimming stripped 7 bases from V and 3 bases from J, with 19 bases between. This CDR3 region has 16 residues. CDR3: CASTQANRELNQPQHF. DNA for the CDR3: TGTGCCAGCACTCAGGCAAACAGGGAACTCAATCAGCCCCAGCATTTT.

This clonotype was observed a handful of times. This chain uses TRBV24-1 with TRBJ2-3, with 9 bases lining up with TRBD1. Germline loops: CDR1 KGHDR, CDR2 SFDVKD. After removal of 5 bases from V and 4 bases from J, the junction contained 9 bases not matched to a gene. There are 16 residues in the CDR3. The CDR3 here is CATSVLGTGSADTQYF. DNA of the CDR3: TGTGCCACCAGTGTCCTCGGGACAGGGTCGGCAGATACGCAGTATTTT.

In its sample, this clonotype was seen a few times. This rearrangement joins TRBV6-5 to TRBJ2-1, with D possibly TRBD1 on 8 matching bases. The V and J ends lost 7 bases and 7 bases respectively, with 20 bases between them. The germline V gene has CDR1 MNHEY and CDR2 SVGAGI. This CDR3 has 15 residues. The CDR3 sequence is CASTRTRTGKNEQFF. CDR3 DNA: TGTGCCAGCACCCGGACTAGGACAGGGAAGAATGAGCAGTTCTTC.

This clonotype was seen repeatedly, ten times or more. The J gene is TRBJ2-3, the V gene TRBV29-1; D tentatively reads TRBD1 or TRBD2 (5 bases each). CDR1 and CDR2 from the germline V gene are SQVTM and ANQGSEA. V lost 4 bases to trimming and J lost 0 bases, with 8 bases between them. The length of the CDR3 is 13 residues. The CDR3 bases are TGCAGCGTTGGGTGGGACAGCACAGATACGCAGTATTTT. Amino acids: CSVGWDSTDTQYF.

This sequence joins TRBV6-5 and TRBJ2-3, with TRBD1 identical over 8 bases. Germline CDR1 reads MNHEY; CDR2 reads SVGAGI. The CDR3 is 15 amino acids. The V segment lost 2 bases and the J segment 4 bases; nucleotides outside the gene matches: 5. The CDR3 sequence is CASSYQGARPDTQYF. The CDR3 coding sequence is TGTGCCAGCAGTTACCAGGGGGCGCGTCCAGATACGCAGTATTTT.

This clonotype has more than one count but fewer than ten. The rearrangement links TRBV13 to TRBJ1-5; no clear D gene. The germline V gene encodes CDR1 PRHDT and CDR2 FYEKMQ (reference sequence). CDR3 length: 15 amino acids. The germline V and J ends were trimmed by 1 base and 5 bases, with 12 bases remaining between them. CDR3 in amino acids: CASSLAGMGDQPQHF. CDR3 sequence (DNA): TGTGCCAGCAGCTTAGCCGGGATGGGCGATCAGCCCCAGCATTTT.

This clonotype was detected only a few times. CDR3 residues: CASSVATLAGRGTDTQYF. CDR3 nucleotide sequence: TGTGCCAGCAGCGTAGCGACCTTAGCGGGGAGAGGCACAGATACGCAGTATTTT. The genes are TRBV9 and TRBJ2-3, with TRBD2 identical over 8 bases. Germline CDR1 is SGDLS and CDR2 is YYNGEE. This CDR3 is 18 amino acids long. V lost 0 bases and J lost 1; bases outside the gene matches: 10.

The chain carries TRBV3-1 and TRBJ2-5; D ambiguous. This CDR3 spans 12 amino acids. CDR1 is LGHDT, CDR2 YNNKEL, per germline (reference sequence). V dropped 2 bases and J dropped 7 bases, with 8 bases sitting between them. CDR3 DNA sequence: TGTGCCAGCAGCCAATCCGTATGGACCCAGTACTTC. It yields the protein CASSQSVWTQYF.

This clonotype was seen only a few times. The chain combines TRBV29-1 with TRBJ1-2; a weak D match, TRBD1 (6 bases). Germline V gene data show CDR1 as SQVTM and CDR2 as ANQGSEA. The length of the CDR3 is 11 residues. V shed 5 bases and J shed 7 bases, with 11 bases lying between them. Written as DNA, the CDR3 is TGCAGCGTTTTGAGACAGGCTGGCTACACCTTC. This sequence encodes CSVLRQAGYTF. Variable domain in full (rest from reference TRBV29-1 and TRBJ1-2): SAVISQKPSRDICQRGTSLTIQCQVDSQVTMMFWYRQQPGQSLTLIATANQGSEATYESGFVIDKFPISRPNLTFSTLTVSNMSPEDSSIYLCSVLRQAGYTFGSGTRLTVV.

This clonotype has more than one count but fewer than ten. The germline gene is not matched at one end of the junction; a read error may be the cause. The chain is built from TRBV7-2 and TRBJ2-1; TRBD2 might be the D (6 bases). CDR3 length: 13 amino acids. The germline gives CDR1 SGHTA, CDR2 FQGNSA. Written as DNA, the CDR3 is TGTGCCATATTAACCGCTGCGGAGGGCCTACGGATCTTC. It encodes CAILTAAEGLRIF.

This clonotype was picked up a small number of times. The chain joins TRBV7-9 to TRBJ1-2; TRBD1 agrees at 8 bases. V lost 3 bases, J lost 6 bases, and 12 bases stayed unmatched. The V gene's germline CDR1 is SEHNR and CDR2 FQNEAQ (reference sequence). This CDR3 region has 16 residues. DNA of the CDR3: TGTGCCAGCAGCTTTCGGACAGGGCCCGGCTTTGATGGCTACACCTTC. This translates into CASSFRTGPGFDGYTF.

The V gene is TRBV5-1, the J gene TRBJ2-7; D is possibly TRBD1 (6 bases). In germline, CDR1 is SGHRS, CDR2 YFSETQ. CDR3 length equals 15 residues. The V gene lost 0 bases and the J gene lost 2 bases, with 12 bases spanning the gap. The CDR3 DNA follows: TGCGCCAGCAGCTTGGTCCCCGACAGGCCCTACGAGCAGTACTTC. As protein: CASSLVPDRPYEQYF.

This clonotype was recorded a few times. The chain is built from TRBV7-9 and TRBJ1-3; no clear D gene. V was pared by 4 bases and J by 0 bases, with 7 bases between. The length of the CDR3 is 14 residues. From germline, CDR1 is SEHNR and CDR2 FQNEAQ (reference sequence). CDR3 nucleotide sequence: TGTGCCAGCAGCTCCTCAACCTCTGGAAACACCATATATTTT. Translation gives CASSSSTSGNTIYF.

The CDR3 protein is CASSPRTGNHPNEQFF. CDR3 coding DNA: TGTGCCAGCAGCCCTCGGACAGGGAATCACCCCAATGAGCAGTTCTTC. This sequence joins TRBV7-2 and TRBJ2-1, with TRBD1 matching over 8 bases. From germline, CDR1 is SGHTA and CDR2 FQGNSA. The CDR3 sequence is 16 residues long. The trim removed 5 bases at V and 6 bases at J, leaving 12 bases unmatched.

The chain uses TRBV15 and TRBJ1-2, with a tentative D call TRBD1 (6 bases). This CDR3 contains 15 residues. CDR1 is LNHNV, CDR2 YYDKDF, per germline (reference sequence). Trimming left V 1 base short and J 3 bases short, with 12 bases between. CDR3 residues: CATSRGGRQDYGYTF. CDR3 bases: TGTGCCACCAGCAGAGGGGGGCGCCAGGACTATGGCTACACCTTC.

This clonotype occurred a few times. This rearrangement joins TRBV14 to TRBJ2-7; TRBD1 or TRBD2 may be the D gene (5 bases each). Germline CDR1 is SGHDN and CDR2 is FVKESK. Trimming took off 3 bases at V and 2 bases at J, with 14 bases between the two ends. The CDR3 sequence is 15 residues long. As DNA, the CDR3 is TGTGCCAGCAGCCAGTGGGGGTCAGGGCCCTACGAGCAGTACTTC. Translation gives CASSQWGSGPYEQYF.

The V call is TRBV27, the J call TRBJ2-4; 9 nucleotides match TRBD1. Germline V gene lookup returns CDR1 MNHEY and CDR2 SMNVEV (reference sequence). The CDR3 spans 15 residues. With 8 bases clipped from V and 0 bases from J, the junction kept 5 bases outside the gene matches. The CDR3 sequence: CASGGQGLAKNIQYF. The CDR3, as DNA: TGTGCCAGCGGTGGACAGGGGCTAGCCAAAAACATTCAGTACTTC.